These 19 T cell receptor beta chains were all obtained from the same sample, sequenced in a study of blood T cell repertoires in COVID-19. Here immunoSEQ multiplex PCR was the method, and the copy in TCRdb shows in-frame clones only, minus some. The sample lists about 140,000 clones; roughly 84% were seen once. The sample taken for sequencing was PBMCs or T cells enriched from blood (not recorded which). The receptors here all came from a man aged 35 to 55 with acute COVID-19.

The chain combines TRBV28 with TRBJ2-1; D is ambiguous. Deletions cut 8 bases from V and 8 bases from J, with 10 bases between. The CDR3 consists of 11 residues. From germline, CDR1 is MDHEN and CDR2 SYDVKM. The CDR3 DNA sequence: TGTGCCAGCGGCCGGAGTGATGAGCAGTTCTTC. As protein: CASGRSDEQFF.

V usage is TRBV4-3 and J usage is TRBJ2-7, with D possibly TRBD2 on 5 matching bases. The V gene lost 4 bases and the J gene lost 6 bases, with 16 bases spanning the gap. Looked up from germline, CDR1 is LGHNA and CDR2 is YSLEER. This CDR3 contains 14 residues. CDR3 nucleotides: TGCGCCAGCAGCCGAAGTATGTCTAGCAGCGAGCAGTACTTC. It encodes CASSRSMSSSEQYF.

The genes are TRBV19 and TRBJ1-5; D is possibly TRBD1 (5 bases). V lost 5 bases and J lost 7, with 12 bases in between. The CDR3 spans 13 residues. Germline V gene data show CDR1 as LNHDA and CDR2 as SQIVND (reference sequence). DNA of the CDR3: TGTGCCAGTAGTCCGCAGGGATCCCAGCCCCAGCATTTT. Its translation: CASSPQGSQPQHF.

CDR3 sequence: CADRPGLVQGEQFF. The CDR3 DNA follows: TGTGCCGACAGGCCGGGACTAGTGCAGGGCGAGCAGTTCTTC. The chain is built from TRBV5-5 and TRBJ2-1; TRBD2 matches 8 bases. Germline CDR1 is SGHKS and CDR2 is YYEKEE (reference sequence). The CDR3 is 14 amino acids. V lost 10 bases to trimming and J lost 10 bases; unmatched junction nucleotides: 16.

The chain links TRBV24-1 to TRBJ2-3; 8 nucleotides line up with TRBD2. V shed 4 bases, J shed 6 bases, and the junction held 23 bases outside the gene matches. The CDR3 covers 20 residues. CDR1 is KGHDR, CDR2 SFDVKD, per germline. The CDR3 DNA is TGTGCCACCAGTGAGCGACTGGGCGGGGGGCTTCAACCCCTGGGGGATACGCAGTATTTT. It encodes CATSERLGGGLQPLGDTQYF.

V and J are TRBV6-2 or TRBV6-3 and TRBJ1-4; D is unclear. The CDR3 length is 13 residues. V lost 2 bases and J lost 8, with 9 bases in between. Germline lookup yields CDR1 MNHEY and CDR2 SVGEGT. DNA for the CDR3: TGTGCCAGCAGTTACCTCAGGAACGAAAAACTGTTTTTT. Protein sequence: CASSYLRNEKLFF.

The genes are TRBV18 and TRBJ2-7; 8 nucleotides match TRBD1. The CDR3 consists of 13 residues. The germline V gene encodes CDR1 KGHSH and CDR2 LQKENI. Unmatched junction bases numbered 4, after V lost 6 bases and J lost 3 bases. The CDR3 DNA follows: TGTGCCAGCTCGCCGACAGGGGACTACGAGCAGTACTTC. It codes for CASSPTGDYEQYF.

This CDR3 is CASSFNLAGFEQFF. The CDR3 DNA is TGTGCCAGCAGTTTTAACCTAGCGGGATTTGAGCAGTTCTTC. This chain connects TRBV28 to TRBJ2-1, with 9 nucleotides matching TRBD2. V shed 3 bases and J 9 bases; nucleotides not matched to a gene: 6. The CDR3 spans 14 residues. In germline, CDR1 is MDHEN, CDR2 SYDVKM.

The J gene is TRBJ2-7, the V gene TRBV27, with TRBD2 matching over 9 bases. The CDR3 length is 15 residues. Germline trimming cut 6 bases from V and 2 bases from J; bases unmatched to any gene: 8. Germline-derived CDR1 and CDR2 are MNHEY and SMNVEV (reference sequence). CDR3 nucleotides: TGTGCCAGCAGCCCACTAGCGGGCGCAACCTACGAGCAGTACTTC. Residues: CASSPLAGATYEQYF.

This clone was counted many times. This rearrangement joins TRBV7-9 to TRBJ1-3; no reliable D call. Germline V lookup: CDR1 SEHNR, CDR2 FQNEAQ (reference sequence). The CDR3 has 14 amino acids. V was cut by 8 bases and J by 0 bases, with 11 bases left in between. The DNA for the CDR3 is TGTGCCAGCGGTATCCGGGACTCTGGAAACACCATATATTTT. Translated, it gives CASGIRDSGNTIYF.

The chain joins TRBV7-9 to TRBJ1-1, with D unclear. CDR1 is SEHNR, CDR2 FQNEAQ, per germline (reference sequence). Trimming shortened V by 2 bases and J by 2 bases, and 9 bases separated the two germline ends. The CDR3 length is 14 residues. The CDR3 spells CASSLHRSNTEAFF. The CDR3 coding sequence is TGTGCCAGCAGCTTACACAGATCTAACACTGAAGCTTTCTTT. Looking up the rest from reference TRBV7-9 and TRBJ1-1 gives the full variable domain: DTGVSQNPRHKITKRGQNVTFRCDPISEHNRLYWYRQTLGQGPEFLTYFQNEAQLEKSRLLSDRFSAERPKGSFSTLEIQRTEQGDSAMYLCASSLHRSNTEAFFGQGTRLTVV.

The chain links TRBV19 to TRBJ2-3; possible D gene TRBD2, 6 bases. Germline CDR1 is LNHDA and CDR2 is SQIVND (reference sequence). V was cut by 6 bases and J by 5 bases, with 12 bases left in between. This CDR3 is built from 13 residues. The CDR3 spells CASSPTSRDTQYF. The CDR3 nucleotides read TGTGCCAGTAGCCCGACTAGTAGAGATACGCAGTATTTT.

V and J are TRBV15 and TRBJ1-3; 7 bases fit TRBD1. J was trimmed by 2 bases and V by 3 bases; bases with no gene match: 7. Germline V CDR1 and CDR2: LNHNV, YYDKDF (reference sequence). This CDR3 has 16 amino acids. This chain's CDR3 is CATSRRGGVTGNTIYF. The DNA for the CDR3 is TGTGCCACCAGCAGGAGAGGGGGCGTAACTGGAAACACCATATATTTT. The whole variable domain, filled in from reference TRBV15 and TRBJ1-3, reads DAMVIQNPRYQVTQFGKPVTLSCSQTLNHNVMYWYQQKSSQAPKLLFHYYDKDFNNEADTPDNFQSRRPNTSFCFLDIRSPGLGDTAMYLCATSRRGGVTGNTIYFGEGSWLTVV.

The chain carries TRBV5-1 and TRBJ2-5, with TRBD1 matching over 12 bases. Trimming at V came to 4 bases and at J to 5 bases, leaving 9 bases not matched to a gene. The CDR3 runs 16 residues. CDR1 is SGHRS, CDR2 YFSETQ, per germline. This CDR3 is CASSGGTGGEMETQYF. DNA of the CDR3: TGCGCCAGCAGCGGCGGGACAGGGGGCGAAATGGAGACCCAGTACTTC.

The chain recombines TRBV6-6 with TRBJ2-5; no definite D call. V gave up 6 bases and J gave up 5 bases, with 7 bases separating them. Looked up from germline, CDR1 is MNHNY and CDR2 is SVGAGI (reference sequence). This CDR3 contains 11 residues. CDR3 sequence (DNA): TGTGCCAGCAGGCTGGAGGAGACCCAGTACTTC. Its translation is CASRLEETQYF.

This clone was found once. The chain is built from TRBV19 and TRBJ2-6; 7 nucleotides line up with TRBD1. The V segment lost 7 bases and the J segment 0 bases; nucleotides outside the gene matches: 15. This CDR3 contains 19 residues. CDR1 LNHDA and CDR2 SQIVND come from the germline V gene (reference sequence). The CDR3 coding sequence is TGTGCCAGTAATAAATCGACAGGGCCTAAGAGCTCTGGGGCCAACGTCCTGACTTTC. It is translated as CASNKSTGPKSSGANVLTF.

As DNA, the CDR3 is TGCGCCAGCAGACAAGGGGGGGGTAATCAGCCCCAGCATTTT. This codes for CASRQGGGNQPQHF. The rearrangement uses TRBV10-2 and TRBJ1-5, with D possibly being TRBD1 (6 bases). CDR1 is WSHSY and CDR2 is SAAADI in the germline V gene. CDR3 length: 14 amino acids. The V end lost 6 bases, the J end lost 4 bases, and 13 bases lay between the germline ends.

The rearrangement links TRBV6-5 to TRBJ1-3; TRBD1 might be the D (6 bases). The length of the CDR3 is 14 residues. Trimming removed 6 bases at V and 4 bases at J, with 13 bases between. The germline gives CDR1 MNHEY, CDR2 SVGAGI. The CDR3 here is CASSRAGEGNTIYF. The CDR3, as DNA: TGTGCCAGCAGCCGGGCAGGGGAAGGAAACACCATATATTTT.

The sample holds a few counts of this clone. Other DNA sequences from this sample encode an identical CDR3 as well. The chain combines TRBV3-1 (or the pseudogene TRBV3-2) with TRBJ2-7; a possible D gene is TRBD1 (6 bases). Germline CDR1 is LGHDT and CDR2 is YNNKEL (reference sequence). The CDR3 runs 13 residues. Between the trimmed V and J ends, which lost 0 bases and 4 bases, there was a span of 7 bases. The CDR3 region is CASSQDRGYEQYF. DNA for the CDR3: TGTGCCAGCAGCCAAGATAGGGGGTACGAGCAGTACTTC.